A selection of T cell receptor beta chains follows, all from one sample in a study of CXCR3-negative and CXCR3-positive naive CD8 T cells. TCRdb re-called the 5' RACE reads, yielding one record per CDR3 amino acid sequence without DNA. Recorded here are fewer than 90,000 distinct CDR3 sequences; the top ten clones represent approximately 0.67%. Sequenced: naive CXCR3+ CD8+ T cells from blood. The source is a human donor in good health. Some clones in this sample may be carry-over from other donors' samples. CDR3s include the opening cysteine and the closing phenylalanine or tryptophan.

v_gene	j_gene	CDR3aa
TRBV7-7	TRBJ2-5	CASSSNQRETQYF
TRBV28	TRBJ2-3	CASSWTSGTDTQYF
TRBV6-2/TRBV6-3	TRBJ1-5	CASRRGSGTDPRNQPQHF
TRBV6-2/TRBV6-3	TRBJ2-7	CASSYLAGGRNEQYF
TRBV7-9	TRBJ1-1	CATRRGTEAFF
TRBV29-1	TRBJ1-2	CSVWVSSDYGYTF
TRBV7-9	TRBJ2-2	CASRRSSGTMAGELFF
TRBV28	TRBJ2-5	CASGEHQETQYF
TRBV24-1	TRBJ2-5	CATSDGTGQETQYF
TRBV6-1	TRBJ2-7	CASSEYKGESYEQYF
TRBV21-1	TRBJ2-7	CASSTWGQRAPPDYYEQYF
TRBV7-9	TRBJ1-6	CASSFNRDSLVSPLHF
TRBV10-1	TRBJ1-1	CASSEGQGLNTEAFF
TRBV14	TRBJ1-5	CASNPLRRGLSNQPQHF
TRBV5-1	TRBJ2-5	CASSERVRETQYF
TRBV28	TRBJ1-2	CASSPDRGGYGYTF
TRBV29-1	TRBJ1-1	CSVAGGEHGVMGTESFF
TRBV4-1	TRBJ2-3	CASSQDLGGWEDTQYF
TRBV7-8	TRBJ2-1	CASIPLLGYYNEQFF
TRBV4-3	TRBJ2-1	CASSQSPWEELSEQFF
TRBV14	TRBJ1-1	CASSQDPGQGMNTEAFF
TRBV28	TRBJ1-1	CASSSRRAGGTEAFF
TRBV27	TRBJ2-7	CASSLRRSTYEQYF
TRBV28	TRBJ1-1	CASTQGNTEAFF
TRBV5-1	TRBJ2-7	CASSQQGYHEQYF
TRBV29-1	TRBJ1-1	CSVGLDRANTEAFF
TRBV29-1	TRBJ2-1	CSAWTEDNEQFF
TRBV4-2	TRBJ1-2	CASSQRAGDNYGYTF
TRBV21-1	TRBJ2-3	CASSTFYYRNFTTDTQYF
TRBV12-3/TRBV12-4	TRBJ1-2	CASSLLLEDYGYTF
TRBV7-9	TRBJ2-7	CASSLPGISYEQYF
TRBV28	TRBJ2-7	CACSLSWTESMDF
TRBV28	TRBJ2-2	CAGSSSSRGTGELFF
TRBV25-1	TRBJ2-2	CASSEGDRDTGELFF
TRBV15	TRBJ2-7	CATSSTRRGGGIYEQYF
TRBV4-1	TRBJ2-7	CASSQDSTGSGEQYF
TRBV7-3	TRBJ2-2	CASSLTSGRSTGELFF
TRBV5-1	TRBJ2-5	CASSPNRQGQETQYF
TRBV21-1	TRBJ2-1	CASSRRTSANYNEQFF
TRBV6-5	TRBJ2-1	CASSYPGVDEQFF